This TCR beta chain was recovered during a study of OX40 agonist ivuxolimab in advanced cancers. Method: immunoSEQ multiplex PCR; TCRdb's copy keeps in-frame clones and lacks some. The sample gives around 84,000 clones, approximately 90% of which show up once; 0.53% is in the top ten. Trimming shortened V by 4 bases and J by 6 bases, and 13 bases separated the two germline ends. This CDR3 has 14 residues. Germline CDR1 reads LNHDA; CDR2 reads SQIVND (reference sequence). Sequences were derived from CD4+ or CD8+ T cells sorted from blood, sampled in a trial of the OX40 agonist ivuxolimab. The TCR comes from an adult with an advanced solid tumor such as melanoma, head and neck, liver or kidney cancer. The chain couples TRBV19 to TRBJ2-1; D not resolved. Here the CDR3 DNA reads TGTGCCAGTAGTAGACTCTTGAACTCCAATGAGCAGTTCTTC. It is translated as CASSRLLNSNEQFF. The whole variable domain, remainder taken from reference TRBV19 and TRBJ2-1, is DGGITQSPKYLFRKEGQNVTLSCEQNLNHDAMYWYRQDPGQGLRLIYYSQIVNDFQKGDIAEGYSVSREKKESFPLTVTSAQKNPTAFYLCASSRLLNSNEQFFGPGTRLTVL.